Given below is one T cell receptor beta chain in context. This clonotype was counted only a few times. The specificity of this receptor is unknown. No base quality information exists; no much larger clone differs at one position. These data originate in a study of T cells in Graves' hyperthyroidism and ophthalmopathy (dated by TCRdb to between 2018 and 2021). Concerning the study at large: Peripheral blood was collected at initial diagnosis, before any treatment. To identify distinguishing TCR V-J signatures, a discovery cohort of about 100 patients was used, comprising 40 to 45 with Graves' ophthalmopathy and around 57 with stable Graves' hyperthyroidism. The roughly 100 discovery patients were divided at random into training and test sets in a 7:3 ratio. Following sampling, methimazole starting at 30 mg daily was given to hyperthyroidism patients, and high-dose intravenous methylprednisolone was given to ophthalmopathy patients. Thyroid tissue and blood T-cell repertoires from six Graves' hyperthyroidism patients were also compared in the study. An independent validation cohort of 18 to 20 hyperthyroidism patients and about 16 patients who later progressed to ophthalmopathy tested prospective prediction of ophthalmopathy. The paper reports TCR Vbeta CDR3 sequencing of some 140 peripheral blood samples: over 40 ophthalmopathy, roughly 74 hyperthyroidism and around 17 progressor patients. The investigation overall reported the following: During validation, the model predicted progression to ophthalmopathy a median of about 6.3 months ahead of onset, with more than 55% sensitivity and 72% to 80% specificity. Most expanded thyroid clonotypes (frequency above 0.001) were also detected in blood, suggesting blood repertoires may reflect thyroid immune responses. No statistical method was used to set the sample size in advance, and investigators knew the group allocation. A 13 V-J signature model separated ophthalmopathy from stable hyperthyroidism, with nearly 90% sensitivity and 81.08% specificity in cross-validation and 80%/75% in testing.

Graves' hyperthyroidism was defined as stable when no progression to ophthalmopathy occurred over 18 months of follow-up. Hyperthyroidism patients were newly diagnosed, had a disease duration of under 2 months, and were aged 18 to 65 years. Exclusion was applied to patients with uncontrolled infections, other autoimmune diseases, pregnancy or lactation. Diagnoses were based on clinical symptoms, serum thyroxine and TRAb, thyroid ultrasound and orbital computed tomography. PBMCs were isolated from about 9.1 ml of fresh peripheral blood by Ficoll-Paque density gradient centrifugation. Trizol reagent was used to extract total RNA, and RNA quality was then checked on an Agilent 2100 Bioanalyzer. A distance of 9 bases separates the germline ends of V and J, which lose 2 bases and 1 base respectively. Counted from cysteine to phenylalanine, this CDR3 has 15 amino acids. CDR3 DNA only is kept here, 45 bases in frame from base 1. Reading the germline V gene (reference sequence) gives CDR1 SEHNR and CDR2 FQNEAQ.

The TCR beta CDR3 regions were amplified from the RNA transcripts. A first-round RT-PCR of the TCR CDR3 used the HTBI primer set with the Qiagen OneStep RT-PCR kit. Libraries were constructed in a second round of multiplex PCR, after which size selection and purification were carried out. Paired-end sequencing of the libraries was performed with 100 bp reads on an Illumina HiSeq2000. On the study's bioinformatics: Raw data were processed with SOAPnuke, discarding reads with adapters, uncalled bases, mean Phred below 15, or no exact constant-primer or identifier match. COPE v1.2.5 was used to merge high-quality paired reads, and clonotypes were defined as unique nucleotide sequences. Clonotypes were aligned to IMGT TRBV, TRBD and TRBJ reference segments using MiTCR v1.1. The analysis was restricted to V-J combinations with a frequency above 0.0001, which together covered approximately 99% of the repertoires. A TCS score was defined as the ratio of F50 (clonal expansion) to E x V (chaos), with BLOSUM62-based TCRdist applied between CDR3 peptides within each V-J. Welch's t-statistics and random forest reduced fewer than 550 V-J features to some 14, which were used in a naive Bayes classifier (R e1071). Using fastp trimming at Q25 and MiXCR clonotype assembly, TCRdb reanalyzed the public sequencing data and kept in-frame beta chains. A single entry per CDR3 protein holds the most common genes and DNA from its merged rows. The V and J calls reflect TCRdb's pipeline rather than the authors' work. The table for this sample lists some 270,000 distinct CDR3 sequences; roughly an eighth of them were counted only once. The leading ten clones occupy 7.9% of the sample.

Sequenced sample: blood. The TCR sequence derives from a woman between 40 and 55 years old with Graves' hyperthyroidism. The rearranged segments are TRBV7-9 and TRBJ2-4; no D gene call is confident. Read as DNA, the sequence is TGTGCCAGCAGCTTAACGGGCCCCGCCAAAAACATTCAGTACTTC. Translation gives CASSLTGPAKNIQYF.